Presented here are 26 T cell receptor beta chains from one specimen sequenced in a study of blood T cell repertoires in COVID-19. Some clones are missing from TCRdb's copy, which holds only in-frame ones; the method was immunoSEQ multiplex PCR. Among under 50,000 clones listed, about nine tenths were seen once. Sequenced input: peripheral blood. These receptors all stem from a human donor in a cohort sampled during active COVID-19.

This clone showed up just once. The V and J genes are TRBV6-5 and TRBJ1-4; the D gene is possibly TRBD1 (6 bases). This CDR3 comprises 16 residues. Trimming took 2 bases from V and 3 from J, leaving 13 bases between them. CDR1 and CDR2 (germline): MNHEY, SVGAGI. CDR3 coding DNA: TGTGCCAGCAGTTACAGGGGAGGGGGGGCTAATGAAAAACTGTTTTTT. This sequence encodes CASSYRGGGANEKLFF.

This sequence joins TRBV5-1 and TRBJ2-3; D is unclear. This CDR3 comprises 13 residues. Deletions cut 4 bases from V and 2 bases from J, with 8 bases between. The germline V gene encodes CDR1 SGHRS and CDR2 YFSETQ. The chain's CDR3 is CASSRTTTDTQYF. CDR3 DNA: TGCGCCAGCAGCCGAACAACCACAGATACGCAGTATTTT.

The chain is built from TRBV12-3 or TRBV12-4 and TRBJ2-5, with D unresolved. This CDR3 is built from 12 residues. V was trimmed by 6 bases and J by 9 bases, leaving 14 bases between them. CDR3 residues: CASSGTVSAQYF. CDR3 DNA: TGTGCCAGCAGCGGCACAGTTTCGGCCCAGTACTTC.

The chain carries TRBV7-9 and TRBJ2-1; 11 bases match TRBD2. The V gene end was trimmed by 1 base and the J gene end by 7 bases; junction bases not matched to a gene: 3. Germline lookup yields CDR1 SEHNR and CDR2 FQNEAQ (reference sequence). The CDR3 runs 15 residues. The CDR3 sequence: CASSLVGLAANEQFF. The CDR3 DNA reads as TGTGCCAGCAGCTTAGTGGGACTAGCGGCTAATGAGCAGTTCTTC.

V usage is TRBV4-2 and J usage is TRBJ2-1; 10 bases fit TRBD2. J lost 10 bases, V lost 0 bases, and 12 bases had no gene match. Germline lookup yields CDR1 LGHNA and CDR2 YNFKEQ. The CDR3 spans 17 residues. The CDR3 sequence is CASSQEQRTSGIPEQFF. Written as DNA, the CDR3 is TGTGCCAGCAGCCAAGAACAGAGGACTAGCGGAATTCCAGAGCAGTTCTTC.

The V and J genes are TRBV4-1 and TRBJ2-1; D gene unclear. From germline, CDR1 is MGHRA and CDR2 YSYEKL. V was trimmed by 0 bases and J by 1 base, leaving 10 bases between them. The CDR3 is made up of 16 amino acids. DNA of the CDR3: TGCGCCAGCAGCCAAGACGGCAGCGAGTCCTACAATGAGCAGTTCTTC. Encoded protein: CASSQDGSESYNEQFF.

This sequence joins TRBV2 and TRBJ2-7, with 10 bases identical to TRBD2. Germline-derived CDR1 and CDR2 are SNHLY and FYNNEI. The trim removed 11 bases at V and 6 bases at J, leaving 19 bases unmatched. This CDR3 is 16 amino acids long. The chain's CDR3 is CASSPLGPAGGPEQYF. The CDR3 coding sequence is TGTGCCTCATCCCCCCTGGGCCCAGCGGGAGGGCCCGAGCAGTACTTC.

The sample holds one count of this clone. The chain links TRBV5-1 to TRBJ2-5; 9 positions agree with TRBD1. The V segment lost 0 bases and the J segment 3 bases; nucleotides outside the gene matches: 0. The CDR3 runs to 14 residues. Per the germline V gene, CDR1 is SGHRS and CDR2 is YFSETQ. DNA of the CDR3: TGCGCCAGCAGCTTGGGGGACAGGGAAGAGACCCAGTACTTC. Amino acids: CASSLGDREETQYF.

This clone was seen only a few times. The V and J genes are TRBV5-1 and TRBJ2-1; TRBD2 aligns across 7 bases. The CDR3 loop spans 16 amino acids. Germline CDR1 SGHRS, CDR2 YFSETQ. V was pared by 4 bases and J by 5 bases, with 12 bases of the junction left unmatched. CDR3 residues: CASSPTTSLDNNEQFF. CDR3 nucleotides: TGCGCCAGCAGCCCCACGACTAGCCTGGATAACAATGAGCAGTTCTTC. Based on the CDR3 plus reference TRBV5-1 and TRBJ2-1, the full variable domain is KAGVTQTPRYLIKTRGQQVTLSCSPISGHRSVSWYQQTPGQGLQFLFEYFSETQRNKGNFPGRFSGRQFSNSRSEMNVSTLELGDSALYLCASSPTTSLDNNEQFFGPGTRLTVL.

In nucleotides, the CDR3 is TGTGCCAGCAGTGCCCTCGGGAGGGCCGGGCAGTACTTC. This translates into CASSALGRAGQYF. The chain uses TRBV2 and TRBJ2-7; 8 nucleotides align to TRBD2. CDR1 and CDR2 (germline): SNHLY, FYNNEI. The CDR3 runs to 13 residues. V gave up 4 bases and J gave up 9 bases; unmatched junction bases: 8.

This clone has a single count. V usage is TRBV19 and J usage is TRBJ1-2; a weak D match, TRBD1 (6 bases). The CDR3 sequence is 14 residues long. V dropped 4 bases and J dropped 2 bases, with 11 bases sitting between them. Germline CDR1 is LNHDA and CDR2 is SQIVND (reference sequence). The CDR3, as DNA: TGTGCCAGTAGTAGGGGTGGACAGAACTATGGCTACACCTTC. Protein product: CASSRGGQNYGYTF.

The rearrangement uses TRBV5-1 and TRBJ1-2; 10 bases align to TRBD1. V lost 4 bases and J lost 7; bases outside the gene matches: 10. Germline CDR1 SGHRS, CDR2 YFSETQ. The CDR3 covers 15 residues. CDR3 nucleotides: TGCGCCAGCAGCCAATTGACAGGGGGCACTGGTGGCTACACCTTC. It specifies CASSQLTGGTGGYTF.

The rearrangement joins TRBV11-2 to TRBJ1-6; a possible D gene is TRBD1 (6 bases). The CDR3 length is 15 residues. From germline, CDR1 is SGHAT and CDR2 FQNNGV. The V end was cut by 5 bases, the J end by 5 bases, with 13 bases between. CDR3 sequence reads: CASSPRGVDNSPLHF. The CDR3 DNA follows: TGTGCCAGCAGCCCCAGGGGAGTGGATAATTCACCCCTCCACTTT.

This CDR3 reads CASSQEVGADTQYF. In nucleotides, the CDR3 is TGTGCCAGCAGCCAAGAAGTAGGAGCAGATACGCAGTATTTT. V gene TRBV3-1 (or the pseudogene TRBV3-2) combines with J gene TRBJ2-3, with unresolved D. V gave up 0 bases and J gave up 4 bases, with 8 bases separating them. Per germline, CDR1 LGHDT and CDR2 YNNKEL (reference sequence). The CDR3 totals 14 residues.

The CDR3 reads CASSQSVGTAYNEQFF. The CDR3 DNA sequence: TGCGCCAGCAGCCAAAGTGTCGGGACAGCTTACAATGAGCAGTTCTTC. The chain has TRBV4-3 and TRBJ2-1; 7 bases fit TRBD1. This CDR3 has 16 residues. Trimming removed 2 bases from V and 4 bases from J; junction bases left unmatched: 8. Germline CDR1 is LGHNA and CDR2 is YSLEER.

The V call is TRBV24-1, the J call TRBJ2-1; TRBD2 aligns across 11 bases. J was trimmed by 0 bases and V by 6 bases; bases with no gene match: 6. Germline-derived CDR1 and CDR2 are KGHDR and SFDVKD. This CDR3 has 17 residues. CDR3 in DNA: TGTGCCACCAGTCAGCTAGCGGGGGGTAGCTCCTACAATGAGCAGTTCTTC. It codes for CATSQLAGGSSYNEQFF.

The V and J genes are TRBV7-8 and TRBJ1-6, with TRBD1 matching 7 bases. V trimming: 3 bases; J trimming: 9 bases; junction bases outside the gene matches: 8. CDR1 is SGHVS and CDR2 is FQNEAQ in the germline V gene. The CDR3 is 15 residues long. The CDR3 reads CASSFGQAGTSPLHF. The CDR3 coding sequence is TGTGCCAGCAGCTTCGGACAGGCCGGAACTTCACCCCTCCACTTT.

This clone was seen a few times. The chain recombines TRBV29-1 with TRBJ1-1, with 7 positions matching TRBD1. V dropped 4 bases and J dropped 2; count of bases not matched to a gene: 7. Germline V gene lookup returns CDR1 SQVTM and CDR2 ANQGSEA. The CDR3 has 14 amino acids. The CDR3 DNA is TGCAGCGTTGGAACGGGACAGCGAAACACTGAAGCTTTCTTT. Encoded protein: CSVGTGQRNTEAFF.

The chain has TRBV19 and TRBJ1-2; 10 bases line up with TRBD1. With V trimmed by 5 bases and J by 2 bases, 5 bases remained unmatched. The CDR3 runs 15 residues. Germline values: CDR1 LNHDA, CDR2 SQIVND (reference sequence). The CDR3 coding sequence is TGTGCCAGTAGTGGTCCGGGACAGGGGAACTATGGCTACACCTTC. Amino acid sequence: CASSGPGQGNYGYTF.

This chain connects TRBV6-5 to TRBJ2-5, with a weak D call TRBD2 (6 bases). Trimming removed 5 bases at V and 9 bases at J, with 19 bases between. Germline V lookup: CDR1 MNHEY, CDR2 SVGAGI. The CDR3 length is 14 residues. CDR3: CASSRRDVPSAQYF. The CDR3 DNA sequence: TGTGCCAGCAGTCGGCGGGACGTCCCCTCGGCCCAGTACTTC.

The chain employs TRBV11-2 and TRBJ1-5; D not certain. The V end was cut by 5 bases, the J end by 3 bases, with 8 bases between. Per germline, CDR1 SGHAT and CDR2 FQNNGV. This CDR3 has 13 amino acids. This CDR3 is CASSAGTNQPQHF. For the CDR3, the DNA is TGTGCCAGCAGCGCGGGAACCAATCAGCCCCAGCATTTT. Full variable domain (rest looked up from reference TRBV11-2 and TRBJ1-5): EAGVAQSPRYKIIEKRQSVAFWCNPISGHATLYWYQQILGQGPKLLIQFQNNGVVDDSQLPKDRFSAERLKGVDSTLKIQPAKLEDSAVYLCASSAGTNQPQHFGDGTRLSIL.

In DNA form, the CDR3 reads TGTGCCAGCAGCCTATCCCCGACAGTTAAGGGAAACATTCAGTACTTC. Protein product: CASSLSPTVKGNIQYF. The V call is TRBV6-2 or TRBV6-3, the J call TRBJ2-4; TRBD1 is a possible D gene (5 bases). This CDR3 has 16 residues. The V end lost 6 bases, the J end lost 6 bases, and 21 bases lay between the germline ends. CDR1 MNHEY and CDR2 SVGEGT come from the germline V gene.

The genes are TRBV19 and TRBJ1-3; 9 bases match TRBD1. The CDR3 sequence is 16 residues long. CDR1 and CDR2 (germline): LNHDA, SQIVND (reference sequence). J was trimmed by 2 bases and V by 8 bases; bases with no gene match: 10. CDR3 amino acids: CASPSRTGGTGNTIYF. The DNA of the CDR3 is TGTGCCAGTCCTTCCCGCACAGGGGGCACTGGAAACACCATATATTTT.

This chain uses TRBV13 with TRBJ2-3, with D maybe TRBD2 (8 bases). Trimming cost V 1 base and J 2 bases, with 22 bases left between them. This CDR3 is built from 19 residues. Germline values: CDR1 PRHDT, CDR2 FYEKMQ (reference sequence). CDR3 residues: CASSLDGTVVAGHTDTQYF. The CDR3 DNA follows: TGTGCCAGCAGCTTAGATGGGACAGTTGTAGCGGGGCACACAGATACGCAGTATTTT.

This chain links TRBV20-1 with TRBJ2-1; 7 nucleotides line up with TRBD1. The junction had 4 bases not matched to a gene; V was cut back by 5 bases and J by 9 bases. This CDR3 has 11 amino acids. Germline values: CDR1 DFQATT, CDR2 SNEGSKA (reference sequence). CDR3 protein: CSALQGLEQFF. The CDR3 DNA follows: TGCAGTGCTCTACAGGGGCTTGAGCAGTTCTTC.

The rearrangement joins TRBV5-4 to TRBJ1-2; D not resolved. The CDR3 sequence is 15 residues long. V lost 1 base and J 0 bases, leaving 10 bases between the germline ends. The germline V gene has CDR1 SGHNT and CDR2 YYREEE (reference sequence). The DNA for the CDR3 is TGTGCCAGCAGCTTGCAGGCTGCAACTAACTATGGCTACACCTTC. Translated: CASSLQAATNYGYTF. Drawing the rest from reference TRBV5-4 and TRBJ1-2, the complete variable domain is ETGVTQSPTHLIKTRGQQVTLRCSSQSGHNTVSWYQQALGQGPQFIFQYYREEENGRGNFPPRFSGLQFPNYSSELNVNALELDDSALYLCASSLQAATNYGYTFGSGTRLTVV.